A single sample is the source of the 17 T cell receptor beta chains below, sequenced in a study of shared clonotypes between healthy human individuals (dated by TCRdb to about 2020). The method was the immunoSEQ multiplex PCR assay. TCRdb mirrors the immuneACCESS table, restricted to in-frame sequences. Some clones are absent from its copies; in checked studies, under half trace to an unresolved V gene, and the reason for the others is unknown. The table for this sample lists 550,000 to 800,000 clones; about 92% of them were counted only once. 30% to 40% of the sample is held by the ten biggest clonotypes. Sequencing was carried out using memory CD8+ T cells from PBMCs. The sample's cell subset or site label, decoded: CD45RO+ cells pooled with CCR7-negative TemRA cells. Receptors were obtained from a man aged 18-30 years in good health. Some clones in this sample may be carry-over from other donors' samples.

The CDR3 nucleotides are TGTGCCAGCAGCGGAGGAGGGACCTACAATGAGCAGTTCTTC. Translating gives CASSGGGTYNEQFF. V usage is TRBV9 and J usage is TRBJ2-1, with D maybe TRBD2 (6 bases). Germline assignment: CDR1 SGDLS and CDR2 YYNGEE. V lost 3 bases, J lost 2 bases, and 9 bases lay in between. The CDR3 has 14 amino acids.

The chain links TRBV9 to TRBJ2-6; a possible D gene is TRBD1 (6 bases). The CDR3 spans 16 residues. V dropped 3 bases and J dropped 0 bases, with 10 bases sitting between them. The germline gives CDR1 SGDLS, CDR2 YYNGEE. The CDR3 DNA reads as TGTGCCAGCAGCGAGGGGGATAGCTCTGGGGCCAACGTCCTGACTTTC. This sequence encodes CASSEGDSSGANVLTF.

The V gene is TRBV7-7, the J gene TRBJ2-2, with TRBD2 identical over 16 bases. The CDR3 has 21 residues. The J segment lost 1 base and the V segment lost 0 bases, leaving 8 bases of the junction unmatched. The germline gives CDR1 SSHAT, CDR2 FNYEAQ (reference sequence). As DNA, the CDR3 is TGTGCCAGCAGCTTAGCTGGTCCGGGACTAGCGGGAGGGGGGAACACCGGGGAGCTGTTTTTT. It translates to CASSLAGPGLAGGGNTGELFF.

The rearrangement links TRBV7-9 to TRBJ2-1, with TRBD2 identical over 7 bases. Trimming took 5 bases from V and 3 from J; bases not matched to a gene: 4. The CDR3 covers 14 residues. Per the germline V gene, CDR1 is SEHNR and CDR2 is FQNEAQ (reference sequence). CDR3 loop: CASSRGDYYNEQFF. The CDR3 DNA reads TGTGCCAGCAGCCGGGGGGACTACTACAATGAGCAGTTCTTC.

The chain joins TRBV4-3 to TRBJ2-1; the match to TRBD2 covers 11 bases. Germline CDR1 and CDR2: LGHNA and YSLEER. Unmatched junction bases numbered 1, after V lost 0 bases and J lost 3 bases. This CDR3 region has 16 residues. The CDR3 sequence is CASSQDTSGGYNEQFF. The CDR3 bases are TGCGCCAGCAGCCAAGATACTAGCGGGGGCTACAATGAGCAGTTCTTC.

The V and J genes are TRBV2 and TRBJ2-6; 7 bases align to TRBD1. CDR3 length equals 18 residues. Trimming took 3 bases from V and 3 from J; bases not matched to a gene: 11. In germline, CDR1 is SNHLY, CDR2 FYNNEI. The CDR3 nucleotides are TGTGCCAGCAGTGATCGGACAGGCGAGAGGAGTGGGGCCAACGTCCTGACTTTC. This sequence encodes CASSDRTGERSGANVLTF. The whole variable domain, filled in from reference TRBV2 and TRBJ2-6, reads EPEVTQTPSHQVTQMGQEVILRCVPISNHLYFYWYRQILGQKVEFLVSFYNNEISEKSEIFDDQFSVERPDGSNFTLKIRSTKLEDSAMYFCASSDRTGERSGANVLTFGAGSRLTVL.

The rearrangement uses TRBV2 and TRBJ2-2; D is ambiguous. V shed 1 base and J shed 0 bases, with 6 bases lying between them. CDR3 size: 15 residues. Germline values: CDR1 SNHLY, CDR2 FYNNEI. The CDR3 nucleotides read TGTGCCAGCAGTGAAGTGGTCGCGAACACCGGGGAGCTGTTTTTT. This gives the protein CASSEVVANTGELFF.

The CDR3 spells CASSLPTGLYEQYF. The CDR3 DNA reads as TGCGCCAGCAGCTTACCTACAGGGCTTTACGAGCAGTACTTC. The chain uses TRBV5-1 and TRBJ2-7; perhaps TRBD1 as D (6 bases). Trimming removed 2 bases from V and 4 bases from J, with 13 bases in between. Germline-derived CDR1 and CDR2 are SGHRS and YFSETQ. The CDR3 totals 14 residues.

This CDR3 reads CAPWTIMNTEAFF. The DNA of the CDR3 is TGTGCCCCCTGGACCATTATGAACACTGAAGCTTTCTTT. The chain joins TRBV2 to TRBJ1-1; D uncertain. Germline loops: CDR1 SNHLY, CDR2 FYNNEI. The CDR3 is 13 residues long. Trimming removed 11 bases from V and 0 bases from J, with 13 bases in between.

The CDR3 DNA reads as TGTGCCAGCTCACCGGTCGGGTACAACAATCAGCCCCAGCATTTT. As protein: CASSPVGYNNQPQHF. The chain combines TRBV18 with TRBJ1-5; D is ambiguous. Germline V gives CDR1 KGHSH, CDR2 LQKENI. V lost 3 bases, J lost 3 bases, and 12 bases lay in between. The length of the CDR3 is 15 residues. The full variable domain, in which reference TRBV18 and TRBJ1-5 provide the parts outside the CDR3, is NAGVMQNPRHLVRRRGQEARLRCSPMKGHSHVYWYRQLPEEGLKFMVYLQKENIIDESGMPKERFSAEFPKEGPSILRIQQVVRGDSAAYFCASSPVGYNNQPQHFGDGTRLSIL.

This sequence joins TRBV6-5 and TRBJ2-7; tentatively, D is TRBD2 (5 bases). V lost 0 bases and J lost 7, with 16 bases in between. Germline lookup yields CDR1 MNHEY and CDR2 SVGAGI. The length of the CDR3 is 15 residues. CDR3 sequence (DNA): TGTGCCAGCAGTTACTCCATTTCGGGGAATAAAGAGCAGTACTTC. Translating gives CASSYSISGNKEQYF.

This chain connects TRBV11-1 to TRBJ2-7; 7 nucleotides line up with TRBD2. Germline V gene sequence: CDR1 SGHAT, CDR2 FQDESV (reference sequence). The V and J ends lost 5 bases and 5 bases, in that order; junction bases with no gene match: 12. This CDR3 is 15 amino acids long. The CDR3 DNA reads TGTGCCAGCAGCCCCTACCTTGAGACTAGCCACGAGCAGTACTTC. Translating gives CASSPYLETSHEQYF.

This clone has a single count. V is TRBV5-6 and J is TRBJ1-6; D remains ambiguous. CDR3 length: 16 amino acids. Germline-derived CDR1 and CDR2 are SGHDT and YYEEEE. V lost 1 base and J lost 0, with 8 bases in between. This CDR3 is CASSLIIGSYNSPLHF. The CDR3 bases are TGTGCCAGCAGCTTGATCATAGGCTCCTATAATTCACCCCTCCACTTT. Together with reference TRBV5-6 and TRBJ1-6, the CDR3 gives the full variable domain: DAGVTQSPTHLIKTRGQQVTLRCSPKSGHDTVSWYQQALGQGPQFIFQYYEEEERQRGNFPDRFSGHQFPNYSSELNVNALLLGDSALYLCASSLIIGSYNSPLHFGNGTRLTVT.

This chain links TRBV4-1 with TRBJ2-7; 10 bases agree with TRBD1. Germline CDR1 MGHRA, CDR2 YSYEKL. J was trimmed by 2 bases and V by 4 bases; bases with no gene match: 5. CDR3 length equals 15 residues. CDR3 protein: CASSPLDRGPYEQYF. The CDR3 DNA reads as TGCGCCAGCAGCCCCCTTGACAGGGGGCCCTACGAGCAGTACTTC.

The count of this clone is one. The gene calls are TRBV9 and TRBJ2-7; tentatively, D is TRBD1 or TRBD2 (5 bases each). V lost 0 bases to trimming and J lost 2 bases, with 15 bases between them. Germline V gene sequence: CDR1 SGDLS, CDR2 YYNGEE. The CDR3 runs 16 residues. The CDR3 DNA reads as TGTGCCAGCAGCGTAGGGTTGGGACGCCGAACCTACGAGCAGTACTTC. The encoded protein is CASSVGLGRRTYEQYF.

The CDR3: CASSESHYSPYNEQFF. The CDR3 region has the DNA TGTGCCAGCAGTGAAAGTCACTACTCCCCCTACAATGAGCAGTTCTTC. The genes are TRBV25-1 and TRBJ2-1; D is ambiguous. Germline loops: CDR1 MGHDK, CDR2 SYGVNS. The CDR3 covers 16 residues. The V gene lost 2 bases and the J gene lost 2 bases, with 13 bases spanning the gap.

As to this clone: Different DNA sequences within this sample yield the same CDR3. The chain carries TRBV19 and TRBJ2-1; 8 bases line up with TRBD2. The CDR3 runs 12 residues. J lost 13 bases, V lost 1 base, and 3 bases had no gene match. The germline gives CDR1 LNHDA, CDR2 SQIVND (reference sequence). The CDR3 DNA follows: TGTGCCAGTAGTATAGGAACTAGCGGACAGTTCTTC. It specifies CASSIGTSGQFF.